This T cell receptor (beta chain) was documented in a study of cytomegalovirus exposure and HLA in healthy donors. Study details: As an earlier analysis found, about 190 million T cells yielded over 95 million unique TCR beta sequences. Whole-study findings and limits: As a later analysis revealed, the rate of TCR association differed by HLA locus, with DRB1 most and HLA-C fewest.

The PCR contained 60 Vbeta and 13 Jbeta primers. Method: immunoSEQ multiplex PCR; TCRdb's copy keeps in-frame clones and lacks some. Counted here are approximately 160,000 clones, roughly four fifths occurring once; the ten biggest clones make up approximately 2.1%. Germline V CDR1 and CDR2: SGHRS, YFSETQ. V was clipped by 7 bases and J by 3 bases, with 13 bases between them. The CDR3 extends over 14 amino acids. As for this clone: Its target is unknown.

The receptor was derived from a woman aged 18-35 years in good health and CMV-seronegative. The specimen was PBMCs. The V and J genes are TRBV5-1 and TRBJ1-4; D perhaps matches TRBD1 (6 bases). The CDR3 here is CASGQGLANEKLFF. CDR3 in DNA: TGCGCCAGCGGCCAGGGGTTGGCTAATGAAAAACTGTTTTTT.